The rows below give T cell receptor beta chains drawn from one sample of a study of Graves' ophthalmopathy and Graves' hyperthyroidism. Each CDR3 protein gets one entry after TCRdb re-called the multiplex PCR reads with MiXCR. Of about 1.1 million distinct CDR3 sequences in the sample, around a third were seen once. The sample consisted of peripheral blood or thyroid tissue (not recorded which). The receptor source for this set is an adult man with Graves' hyperthyroidism. Each CDR3 is given with its conserved first and last residue. A D gene is named only where the DNA matches it firmly. Expanded clones get a size class; other rows say once, few or many, or leave the size out.

V: TRBV25-1; length: 14; J: TRBJ2-3; D: TRBD1; size: .; DNA: TGTGCCAGCAGACGACAGGGGGCTTCAGATACGCAGTATTTT; CDR3: CASRRQGASDTQYF
V: TRBV7-6; length: 14; J: TRBJ2-5; D: .; size: .; DNA: TGTGCCAGCAGCCAAGGACAGGGGACTAGGGCCCAGTACTTC; CDR3: CASSQGQGTRAQYF
V: TRBV9; length: 15; J: TRBJ1-3; D: .; size: few; DNA: TGTGCCAGCAGCTCCTCAGGCTCTACTGGAAACACCATATATTTT; CDR3: CASSSSGSTGNTIYF
V: TRBV27; length: 14; J: TRBJ2-7; D: .; size: .; DNA: TGTGCCAGCAGTTTATGGAGTAGTGGCGGAGAGCAGTACTTC; CDR3: CASSLWSSGGEQYF
V: TRBV7-2; length: 15; J: TRBJ1-2; D: .; size: many; DNA: TGTGCCAGCAGCCAAAAGGCGACAGTTCACTATGGCTACACCTTC; CDR3: CASSQKATVHYGYTF
V: TRBV5-1; length: 15; J: TRBJ2-5; D: .; size: few; DNA: TGCGCCAGCAGCCGGACACCCATCGAGACGGAGACCCAGTACTTC; CDR3: CASSRTPIETETQYF
V: TRBV10-2; length: 11; J: TRBJ2-1; D: .; size: .; DNA: TGCGCCAGCCTAGGGGTCAATGAGCAGTTCTTC; CDR3: CASLGVNEQFF
V: TRBV7-2; length: 15; J: TRBJ1-1; D: .; size: .; DNA: TGTGCCAGCAGCTGGAGCGGGCACCCGAACACTGAAGCTTTCTTT; CDR3: CASSWSGHPNTEAFF
V: TRBV29-1; length: 15; J: TRBJ1-2; D: .; size: many; DNA: TGCAGCGTTGAATGGATGGGGATGAAGAACTATGGCTACACCTTC; CDR3: CSVEWMGMKNYGYTF
V: TRBV9; length: 15; J: TRBJ2-7; D: .; size: .; DNA: TGTGCCAGCAGCCAAGAAATGGGACAAAACTACGAGCAGTACTTC; CDR3: CASSQEMGQNYEQYF
V: TRBV20-1; length: 14; J: TRBJ2-5; D: .; size: .; DNA: TGCAGTGCTACGGCCGGTGGGGCGAATCAGCCCCAGTACTTC; CDR3: CSATAGGANQPQYF
V: TRBV7-2; length: 15; J: TRBJ2-7; D: TRBD1; size: few; DNA: TGTGCCAGCAGTCCTACAGGGGGGATTACCTACGAGCAGTACTTC; CDR3: CASSPTGGITYEQYF
V: TRBV11-2; length: 15; J: TRBJ1-5; D: TRBD1; size: .; DNA: TGCGCCAGCAGCCCTGGACAGGGGCCTGGATGGCCCCAGCATTTT; CDR3: CASSPGQGPGWPQHF
V: TRBV6-5; length: 14; J: TRBJ2-7; D: TRBD1; size: .; DNA: TGTGCCAGCAGTTACGCCGGGACAGGAGACGAGCAGTACTTC; CDR3: CASSYAGTGDEQYF
V: TRBV7-8; length: 15; J: TRBJ2-5; D: .; size: many; DNA: TGTGCCAGCAGCCCAGCGACTAGTTCTTTAGAGACCCAGTACTTC; CDR3: CASSPATSSLETQYF
V: TRBV9; length: 16; J: TRBJ1-1; D: TRBD1; size: .; DNA: TGTGCCAGCAGCCCACGACAGGGACACCTGAACACTGAAGCTTTCTTT; CDR3: CASSPRQGHLNTEAFF
V: TRBV2; length: 15; J: TRBJ2-7; D: .; size: .; DNA: TGTGCCAGCTCACAGACGAGGGGCGGATCCTACGAGCAGTACTTC; CDR3: CASSQTRGGSYEQYF
V: TRBV2; length: 13; J: TRBJ1-2; D: .; size: .; DNA: TGTGCCAGCAGGGGTAGTCAGAACTATGGCTACACCTTC; CDR3: CASRGSQNYGYTF
V: TRBV25-1; length: 13; J: TRBJ1-4; D: .; size: .; DNA: TGTGCCAGCAGCCTTGCCCGGTCGGAAAAACTGTTTTTT; CDR3: CASSLARSEKLFF
V: TRBV12-3/TRBV12-4; length: 12; J: TRBJ2-7; D: .; size: many; DNA: TGTGCCAGCAGTTTGATGCCCTACGAGCAGTACTTC; CDR3: CASSLMPYEQYF
V: TRBV20-1; length: 16; J: TRBJ1-1; D: TRBD1; size: .; DNA: TGCAGTGCTAGACGGACAGGGGCCTGGGGAGGTAGGGGGGCTTTCTTT; CDR3: CSARRTGAWGGRGAFF
V: TRBV14; length: 15; J: TRBJ1-4; D: .; size: once; DNA: TGTGCCAGCAGTGTGACGAACAGCGCCTGGGAAAAACTGTTTTTT; CDR3: CASSVTNSAWEKLFF
V: TRBV28; length: 14; J: TRBJ1-5; D: .; size: .; DNA: TGTGCCAGCTCCTTGGTCCCACAGGCGCAGCCCCAGCATTTT; CDR3: CASSLVPQAQPQHF
V: TRBV11-2; length: 16; J: TRBJ2-5; D: TRBD2; size: few; DNA: TGTGCCAGCAGCCCCCTCGGGCTAGCGGGACAAGAGACCCAGTACTTC; CDR3: CASSPLGLAGQETQYF
V: TRBV7-8; length: 19; J: TRBJ1-5; D: TRBD1; size: .; DNA: TGTGCCAGCAGCTTAGGTCCGGGAGGGGGCGAAGGGAGCAATCAGCCCCAGCATTTT; CDR3: CASSLGPGGGEGSNQPQHF
V: TRBV2; length: 17; J: TRBJ1-2; D: TRBD1; size: .; DNA: TGTGCCACCAGTGACCCCACTTATGAAACAGGGGGCGATGGCTACACCTTC; CDR3: CATSDPTYETGGDGYTF
V: TRBV7-3; length: 13; J: TRBJ1-1; D: .; size: many; DNA: TGTGCCAGCAGCTTTTTGATGAACACTGAAGCTTTCTTT; CDR3: CASSFLMNTEAFF
V: TRBV6-5; length: 15; J: TRBJ1-2; D: TRBD1; size: few; DNA: TGTGCCAGCAGCCGACCGGCCCAGGGGGCCGATGGCTACACCTTC; CDR3: CASSRPAQGADGYTF
V: TRBV20-1; length: 15; J: TRBJ1-6; D: TRBD1; size: .; DNA: TGCAGTGCCCCCATGGGACAGACCCGGGATTCACCCCTCCACTTT; CDR3: CSAPMGQTRDSPLHF
V: TRBV5-1; length: 15; J: TRBJ2-7; D: .; size: .; DNA: TGCGCCAGCAGCCTGTCCGAGGGACCCTCCTACGAGCAGTACTTC; CDR3: CASSLSEGPSYEQYF
V: TRBV25-1; length: 16; J: TRBJ1-1; D: TRBD1; size: .; DNA: TGTGCCAGCAGTGCTAATTGGGACAGGGGGAACACTGAAGCTTTCTTT; CDR3: CASSANWDRGNTEAFF
V: TRBV6-5; length: 12; J: TRBJ1-1; D: .; size: once; DNA: TGTGCCAGCAGTTACACGGAGACTGAAGCTTTCTTT; CDR3: CASSYTETEAFF
V: TRBV29-1; length: 13; J: TRBJ1-2; D: .; size: many; DNA: TGCAGCGCCTCACCTAGGACAGATGATGGCTACACCTTC; CDR3: CSASPRTDDGYTF
V: TRBV29-1; length: 13; J: TRBJ1-2; D: TRBD1; size: many; DNA: TGCAGCGCAGACTCCGACAGGGAGTATGGCTACACCTTC; CDR3: CSADSDREYGYTF
V: TRBV29-1; length: 14; J: TRBJ2-5; D: TRBD1; size: .; DNA: TGCAGCGTTGCGAGGCAGGGGGCGCGAGAGACCCAGTACTTC; CDR3: CSVARQGARETQYF
V: TRBV10-3; length: 13; J: TRBJ1-4; D: .; size: .; DNA: TGTGCCATCAGAGACACTAGCGGGGAAAAACTGTTTTTT; CDR3: CAIRDTSGEKLFF
V: TRBV10-3; length: 13; J: TRBJ2-7; D: TRBD2; size: many; DNA: TGTGCCATCAGTGGGACTAGGGCCTACGAGCAGTACTTC; CDR3: CAISGTRAYEQYF
V: TRBV19; length: 16; J: TRBJ2-3; D: TRBD1; size: .; DNA: TGTGCCAGTAGTGTTGGCCGGGACAGGGTTTCGGATACGCAGTATTTT; CDR3: CASSVGRDRVSDTQYF
V: TRBV7-2; length: 15; J: TRBJ2-1; D: .; size: .; DNA: TGTGCCAGCAGCTTAATGCGTTCGCGGCGGATGGAGCAGTTCTTC; CDR3: CASSLMRSRRMEQFF
V: TRBV24-1; length: 17; J: TRBJ2-1; D: TRBD2; size: few; DNA: TGTGCCACCAGTGAGGGGTATCTGGGAGGGCGATACAATGAGCAGTTCTTC; CDR3: CATSEGYLGGRYNEQFF
V: TRBV10-3; length: 13; J: TRBJ2-7; D: TRBD1; size: many; DNA: TGTGCCATCAGGACAGGGTTGGACTACGAGCAGTACTTC; CDR3: CAIRTGLDYEQYF
V: TRBV7-3; length: 14; J: TRBJ2-1; D: TRBD1; size: .; DNA: TGTGCCAGCAGCCCCCAGGGGGAGTTCAATGAGCAGTTCTTC; CDR3: CASSPQGEFNEQFF
V: TRBV29-1; length: 16; J: TRBJ2-5; D: TRBD2; size: .; DNA: TGCAGTTCCCCCCGGAGGAGCGGGAGCCCCCAAGAGACCCAGTACTTC; CDR3: CSSPRRSGSPQETQYF
V: TRBV10-3; length: 14; J: TRBJ2-7; D: TRBD1; size: many; DNA: TGTGCCATCAGTGCGACAGGGTCGACCTACGAGCAGTACTTC; CDR3: CAISATGSTYEQYF
V: TRBV20-1; length: 14; J: TRBJ1-2; D: TRBD1; size: .; DNA: TGCAGTGCTAGACCTGGGACAGGGGGCCCGCACTACACCTTC; CDR3: CSARPGTGGPHYTF
V: TRBV9; length: 16; J: TRBJ1-2; D: TRBD1; size: .; DNA: TGTGCCAGCAGCGTAGAGCTCGGGACAGGGTTCTATGGCTACACCTTC; CDR3: CASSVELGTGFYGYTF
V: TRBV7-9; length: 14; J: TRBJ1-5; D: .; size: many; DNA: TGTGCCAGCAGCGGAGACAGTGACAATCAGCCCCAGCATTTT; CDR3: CASSGDSDNQPQHF
V: TRBV10-2; length: 14; J: TRBJ2-7; D: .; size: .; DNA: TGCGCCAGCAGTGATCCGGGACATACCTACGAGCAGTACTTC; CDR3: CASSDPGHTYEQYF
V: TRBV7-9; length: 15; J: TRBJ1-3; D: .; size: many; DNA: TGTGCCAGCAGCTTAGCCTTAGGGTCTGGAAACACCATATATTTT; CDR3: CASSLALGSGNTIYF
V: TRBV14; length: 15; J: TRBJ2-5; D: TRBD1; size: many; DNA: TGTGCCAGCAGCGACCCTCACAGGGGACGAGAGACCCAGTACTTC; CDR3: CASSDPHRGRETQYF
V: TRBV20-1; length: 16; J: TRBJ2-5; D: TRBD2; size: many; DNA: TGCAGTGCGCCGGGACTAGCGGGAGGGCCAGCAGAGACCCAGTACTTC; CDR3: CSAPGLAGGPAETQYF